One and the same sample provided the 8 T cell receptor beta chains below, sequenced in a study of cytomegalovirus exposure and HLA in healthy donors. The primer mix had 60 Vbeta and 13 Jbeta primers. Profiling relied on immunoSEQ multiplex PCR, and the TCRdb table lists in-frame clones only, not all of them. The sample yields about 88,000 clones, about 87% seen once. Sequences were obtained from PBMCs. The source is a man in his late teens or twenties in good health and CMV-seronegative.

The chain joins TRBV29-1 to TRBJ1-1, with 8 bases aligning to TRBD1. There are 12 residues in the CDR3. Germline CDR1 is SQVTM and CDR2 is ANQGSEA. V gave up 7 bases and J gave up 4 bases; unmatched junction bases: 5. CDR3 region: CSDPTGGTEAFF. CDR3 DNA sequence: TGCAGCGACCCCACAGGGGGCACTGAAGCTTTCTTT.

As regards this clone: One end of the junction varies from germline; a read error may be responsible. The chain uses TRBV7-9 and TRBJ1-1; weak D call: TRBD1 (5 bases). The germline V gene has CDR1 SEHNR and CDR2 FQNEAQ (reference sequence). The CDR3 is 12 amino acids. CDR3 protein: CASSLKSRQKIF. CDR3 DNA sequence: TGTGCCAGCAGCTTAAAGTCGAGACAGAAGATCTTT.

CDR3 DNA: TGTGCCAGCAGCTTAGTATTTGGTACAAGCTCCTACAATGAGCAGTTCTTC. It yields the protein CASSLVFGTSSYNEQFF. V and J are TRBV11-2 and TRBJ2-1; the D is unclear. This CDR3 is built from 17 residues. CDR1 is SGHAT, CDR2 FQNNGV, per germline. Trimming removed 1 base at V and 0 bases at J, with 13 bases between.

The V call is TRBV27, the J call TRBJ2-3; D unresolved. V shed 7 bases and J shed 2 bases, with 7 bases lying between them. The CDR3 is 12 residues long. The germline V gene encodes CDR1 MNHEY and CDR2 SMNVEV (reference sequence). For the CDR3, the DNA is TGTGCCAGCACCGACACCACAGATACGCAGTATTTT. This encodes CASTDTTDTQYF.

The rearrangement uses TRBV19 and TRBJ1-4, with D unresolved. Germline lookup yields CDR1 LNHDA and CDR2 SQIVND (reference sequence). V was pared by 5 bases and J by 7 bases, with 14 bases between. The length of the CDR3 is 14 residues. CDR3 loop: CASSPGRGGEKLFF. CDR3 DNA sequence: TGTGCCAGTAGTCCAGGTCGGGGTGGTGAAAAACTGTTTTTT.

The J gene is TRBJ1-6, the V gene TRBV5-1; D gene ambiguous. Looked up from germline, CDR1 is SGHRS and CDR2 is YFSETQ. The CDR3 spans 15 residues. V was pared by 0 bases and J by 8 bases, with 12 bases between. The CDR3 spells CASSLAGRIDSPLHF. CDR3 in DNA: TGCGCCAGCAGCTTGGCGGGGAGGATTGATTCACCCCTCCACTTT.

This clone appeared once. CDR3 nucleotides: TGTGCCAGCAGCTCCAGATGGACAGCTAACACTGAAGCTTTCTTT. Protein sequence: CASSSRWTANTEAFF. The genes are TRBV7-2 and TRBJ1-1; D might be TRBD1 (6 bases). The CDR3 loop spans 15 amino acids. Deletions cut 4 bases from V and 2 bases from J, with 14 bases between. Germline CDR1 SGHTA, CDR2 FQGNSA.

The rearrangement joins TRBV10-3 to TRBJ2-3, with TRBD2 as a possible D gene (5 bases). This CDR3 contains 14 residues. CDR1 and CDR2 (germline): ENHRY, SYGVKD. V lost 5 bases, J lost 4 bases, and 13 bases lay in between. The CDR3 loop is CAISRGMGADTQYF. In DNA, the CDR3 is TGTGCCATCAGTCGGGGTATGGGTGCAGATACGCAGTATTTT.